The present T cell receptor (beta chain) was sequenced within a study of blood T cell repertoires in COVID-19. In the study overall: T cells, B-cell-depleted T cells, or PBMCs provided the cDNA or gDNA that served as material.

The CDR3 is made up of 16 amino acids. Per germline, CDR1 SGDLS and CDR2 YYNGEE. V was pared by 0 bases and J by 0 bases, with 7 bases between. Sequenced by immunoSEQ multiplex PCR; TCRdb stores in-frame clones only, minus some. The data contain 53,000 or so clones, over 85% of them singletons. The receptor was isolated from a man at least 80 years old with acute or convalescent COVID-19. Material for sequencing was peripheral blood. J is TRBJ2-6 and V is TRBV9; no clear D. This CDR3 is CASSVVAGSGANVLTF. CDR3 DNA: TGTGCCAGCAGCGTAGTCGCAGGCTCTGGGGCCAACGTCCTGACTTTC.